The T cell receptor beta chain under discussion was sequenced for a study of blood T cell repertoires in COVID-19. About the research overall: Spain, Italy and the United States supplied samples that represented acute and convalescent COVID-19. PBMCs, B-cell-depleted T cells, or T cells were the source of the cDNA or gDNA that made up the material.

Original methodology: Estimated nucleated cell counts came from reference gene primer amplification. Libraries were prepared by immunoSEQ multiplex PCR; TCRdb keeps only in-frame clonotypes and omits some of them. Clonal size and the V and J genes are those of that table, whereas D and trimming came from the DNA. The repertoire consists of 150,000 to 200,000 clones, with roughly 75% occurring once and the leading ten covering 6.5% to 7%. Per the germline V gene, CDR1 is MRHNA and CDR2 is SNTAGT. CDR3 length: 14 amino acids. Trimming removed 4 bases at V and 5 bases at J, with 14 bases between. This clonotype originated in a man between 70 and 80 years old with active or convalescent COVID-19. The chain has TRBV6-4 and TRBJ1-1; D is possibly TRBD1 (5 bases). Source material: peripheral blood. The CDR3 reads CASSAVGGTTEAFF. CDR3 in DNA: TGTGCCAGCAGTGCCGTGGGGGGAACGACTGAAGCTTTCTTT.